Listed here are 22 T cell receptor beta chains from one sample, sequenced in a study of T cells after yellow fever vaccination. MiXCR, applied by TCRdb to the 5' RACE reads, yields one record per CDR3 protein. The sample has under 700,000 distinct CDR3 sequences; around 16% are singletons. The sample was PBMCs, taken about 5 days after the first yellow fever vaccination. The origin of the receptors is a man aged 18 to 30 who received the YFV17D yellow fever vaccine.

This clonotype has just a few counts. This chain joins TRBV7-2 and TRBJ2-5; 8 nucleotides line up with TRBD2. CDR3 size: 16 residues. Germline V lookup: CDR1 SGHTA, CDR2 FQGNSA. The ends lost 1 base at V and 5 bases at J; junction bases unmatched: 9. CDR3 protein: CASSLGPSGGRETQYF. CDR3 in DNA: TGTGCCAGCAGCTTAGGGCCCAGCGGGGGTCGGGAGACCCAGTACTTC.

The J gene is TRBJ1-2, the V gene TRBV2; possibly TRBD1 for D (5 bases). Germline V gene sequence: CDR1 SNHLY, CDR2 FYNNEI. This CDR3 is built from 13 residues. V shed 1 base and J shed 10 bases, with 13 bases lying between them. The CDR3 protein is CASSEGAQGAYTF. DNA for the CDR3: TGTGCCAGCAGTGAAGGGGCGCAGGGTGCCTACACCTTC.

This clonotype has at least ten counts. This chain uses TRBV7-6 with TRBJ1-5; TRBD1 matches at 10 bases. J lost 6 bases, V lost 1 base, and 3 bases had no gene match. This CDR3 has 15 residues. Germline CDR1 is SGHVS and CDR2 is FNYEAQ. The CDR3: CASSLGQGAGQPQHF. The CDR3 nucleotides read TGTGCCAGCAGCTTAGGACAGGGGGCAGGTCAGCCCCAGCATTTT.

The CDR3 DNA sequence: TGTGCCAGCACCCAACAGGGTCGGGGGTCATCCAATGAGCAGTTCTTC. It translates to CASTQQGRGSSNEQFF. The chain has TRBV6-2 or TRBV6-3 and TRBJ2-1, with D tentatively TRBD1 or TRBD2 (6 bases each). The germline gives CDR1 MNHEY, CDR2 SVGEGT. The CDR3 is 16 amino acids. The V end was cut by 7 bases, the J end by 6 bases, with 22 bases between.

This clonotype was picked up a small number of times. The chain joins TRBV5-1 to TRBJ2-3; the match to TRBD1 covers 9 bases. The CDR3 spans 15 residues. Trimming cost V 2 bases and J 6 bases; bases outside gene matches: 7. The germline V gene encodes CDR1 SGHRS and CDR2 YFSETQ. The DNA of the CDR3 is TGCGCCAGCAGCTTTTCCGGACAGGGGTCGGATACGCAGTATTTT. It specifies CASSFSGQGSDTQYF.

There are a few counts of this clonotype. The V call is TRBV3-1, the J call TRBJ1-1; the match to TRBD1 covers 7 bases. CDR3 size: 13 residues. V shed 1 base, J shed 8 bases, and the junction held 4 bases outside the gene matches. Germline loops: CDR1 LGHDT, CDR2 YNNKEL (reference sequence). The CDR3 region has the DNA TGTGCCAGCAGCCAAGGAAGACAGGGAGAAGCTTTCTTT. The encoded protein is CASSQGRQGEAFF.

This clonotype was seen only a few times. The chain joins TRBV29-1 to TRBJ1-5; 7 nucleotides match TRBD1. CDR1 and CDR2 (germline): SQVTM, ANQGSEA. The CDR3 has 14 amino acids. V lost 4 bases, J lost 5 bases, and 8 bases stayed unmatched. This CDR3 is CSVAKKGAHQPQHF. The CDR3 DNA follows: TGCAGCGTTGCTAAGAAGGGGGCGCATCAGCCCCAGCATTTT.

The rearrangement links TRBV7-2 to TRBJ2-3; 10 bases are a match to TRBD1. After removal of 3 bases from V and 6 bases from J, the junction contained 6 bases not matched to a gene. The germline gives CDR1 SGHTA, CDR2 FQGNSA. The CDR3 spans 15 residues. The CDR3 DNA reads as TGTGCCAGCAGCTTCGGGACAGGGGTCGGGGATACGCAGTATTTT. This gives the protein CASSFGTGVGDTQYF.

This clonotype was observed many times. This chain connects TRBV7-9 to TRBJ1-6; no reliable D call. This CDR3 comprises 13 residues. V was clipped by 5 bases and J by 9 bases, with 11 bases between them. The V gene's germline CDR1 is SEHNR and CDR2 FQNEAQ (reference sequence). CDR3 sequence (DNA): TGTGCCAGCAGCGCCCGGGGAGGTTCACCCCTCCACTTT. Translating it yields CASSARGGSPLHF.

This clonotype has only a few counts. This chain uses TRBV6-1 with TRBJ2-7; 12 bases are shared with TRBD2. V shed 6 bases, J shed 2 bases, and the junction held 11 bases outside the gene matches. The CDR3 has 17 amino acids. Germline CDR1 reads MNHNS; CDR2 reads SASEGT. CDR3 sequence reads: CASRQTPGLAGTYEQYF. The CDR3 region has the DNA TGTGCCAGCAGACAAACTCCTGGACTAGCGGGGACCTACGAGCAGTACTTC.

This clonotype has a count of ten or more. This rearrangement joins TRBV7-8 to TRBJ1-1; D perhaps matches TRBD1 (6 bases). The CDR3 has 17 residues. Trimming stripped 0 bases from V and 4 bases from J, with 18 bases between. Germline V gene lookup returns CDR1 SGHVS and CDR2 FQNEAQ. CDR3 coding DNA: TGTGCCAGCAGCTTAGCAATTTTAGGTCGCAGGGGCACTGAAGCTTTCTTT. Translation gives CASSLAILGRRGTEAFF.

This rearrangement joins TRBV29-1 to TRBJ2-2; D may be TRBD2 (6 bases). The V gene lost 7 bases and the J gene lost 1 base, with 13 bases spanning the gap. CDR1 and CDR2 from the germline V gene are SQVTM and ANQGSEA. The CDR3 is 14 amino acids. This CDR3 is CSAWLGGNTGELFF. In DNA, the CDR3 is TGCAGCGCTTGGTTGGGGGGGAACACCGGGGAGCTGTTTTTT.

This clonotype appeared a few times. The rearrangement joins TRBV10-3 to TRBJ2-4; D remains unclear. The V gene's germline CDR1 is ENHRY and CDR2 SYGVKD. V was pared by 0 bases and J by 8 bases, with 5 bases between. This CDR3 contains 12 residues. CDR3 DNA: TGTGCCATCAGTGAGTCGCCAGACATTCAGTACTTC. It is translated as CAISESPDIQYF.

This clonotype was recorded a few times. The rearrangement links TRBV7-2 to TRBJ1-1; a possible D gene is TRBD1 (6 bases). The CDR3 has 13 amino acids. Germline values: CDR1 SGHTA, CDR2 FQGNSA. Trimming stripped 6 bases from V and 7 bases from J, with 15 bases between. The CDR3 region has the DNA TGTGCCAGCAGGAGGGGGGGGTTCAGTGAAGCTTTCTTT. Its translation is CASRRGGFSEAFF.

This clonotype was counted only a few times. J is TRBJ1-5 and V is TRBV7-8; 8 nucleotides match TRBD1. Germline V gene lookup returns CDR1 SGHVS and CDR2 FQNEAQ. V lost 4 bases and J lost 4; bases outside the gene matches: 6. This CDR3 is built from 15 residues. This CDR3 reads CASSWYTGGNQPQHF. The CDR3 DNA reads TGTGCCAGCAGCTGGTATACAGGGGGAAATCAGCCCCAGCATTTT.

The J gene is TRBJ1-3, the V gene TRBV24-1; TRBD1 aligns across 11 bases. Germline lookup yields CDR1 KGHDR and CDR2 SFDVKD. The V gene end was trimmed by 0 bases and the J gene end by 1 base; junction bases not matched to a gene: 7. The CDR3 consists of 19 residues. CDR3 in amino acids: CATSDLLGQGGSSGNTIYF. The CDR3 bases are TGTGCCACCAGTGATTTGCTGGGACAGGGGGGTTCATCTGGAAACACCATATATTTT.

This clonotype came up a few times. CDR3 in DNA: TGTGCCAGCAGTTACGAGGCCTATGGCTACACCTTC. Translating it yields CASSYEAYGYTF. This chain links TRBV6-2 or TRBV6-3 with TRBJ1-2; D is uncertain. This CDR3 has 12 residues. Germline values: CDR1 MNHEY, CDR2 SVGEGT. V dropped 2 bases and J dropped 4 bases, with 5 bases sitting between them.

This clonotype has only a few counts. This chain joins TRBV20-1 and TRBJ1-5; TRBD1 matches 10 bases. This CDR3 comprises 16 residues. In germline, CDR1 is DFQATT, CDR2 SNEGSKA (reference sequence). The V and J ends lost 0 bases and 3 bases, in that order; junction bases with no gene match: 5. This CDR3 reads CSARERTGGYNQPQHF. The CDR3 DNA is TGCAGTGCTAGAGAGAGGACAGGGGGTTACAATCAGCCCCAGCATTTT.

The V gene is TRBV7-3, the J gene TRBJ2-1; TRBD1 agrees at 9 bases. Looked up from germline, CDR1 is SGHTA and CDR2 is FQGTGA. The CDR3 totals 17 residues. V gave up 5 bases and J gave up 5 bases; unmatched junction bases: 13. The CDR3 reads CASSPTPNRGHNNEQFF. In DNA form, the CDR3 reads TGTGCCAGCAGCCCCACTCCCAACAGGGGGCATAACAATGAGCAGTTCTTC.

The sample holds a few counts of this clonotype. The rearrangement joins TRBV20-1 to TRBJ1-2; D is undetermined. V was trimmed by 0 bases and J by 8 bases, leaving 13 bases between them. The CDR3 contains 13 residues. Germline assignment: CDR1 DFQATT and CDR2 SNEGSKA (reference sequence). CDR3 DNA sequence: TGCAGTGCTAGAGATGAATCGGGAAGAGGCTACACCTTC. This translates into CSARDESGRGYTF.

This clonotype was picked up a small number of times. This sequence joins TRBV11-2 and TRBJ2-2; 8 bases match TRBD1. V gave up 5 bases and J gave up 4 bases; unmatched junction bases: 6. The CDR3 has 15 residues. CDR1 and CDR2 from the germline V gene are SGHAT and FQNNGV. The CDR3 nucleotides are TGTGCCAGCAGCCCACAGACAGGGGTCACCGGGGAGCTGTTTTTT. Protein: CASSPQTGVTGELFF.

V is TRBV7-7 and J is TRBJ2-5, with 14 positions matching TRBD2. This CDR3 has 18 residues. Germline CDR1 and CDR2: SSHAT and FNYEAQ (reference sequence). V gave up 5 bases and J gave up 1 base; unmatched junction bases: 9. The CDR3 loop reads CASSPLGLAGGLQETQYF. The CDR3, as DNA: TGTGCCAGCAGCCCATTAGGACTAGCGGGGGGCCTCCAAGAGACCCAGTACTTC.